Below are 15 T cell receptor beta chains sequenced from a single sample in a study of T-cell reconstitution after alpha-beta-depleted transplantation in children. Preparation of the TCRbeta library involved a method that used unique molecular identifiers. TCRdb reprocessed the PCR reads with MiXCR, giving one entry per CDR3 protein. The table has 70,000 or so distinct CDR3 sequences, under 13% seen once. This sample comprised PBMCs, obtained before TCRalphabeta/CD19-depleted stem cell transplant. These receptors were taken from a boy aged 10-17 years with acute myeloid leukemia, due to receive a stem cell transplant.

Many counts were recorded for this clonotype. CDR3 loop: CASSPIGLAPYEQYF. DNA for the CDR3: TGTGCCAGCAGCCCCATTGGACTAGCGCCGTACGAGCAGTACTTC. This rearrangement joins TRBV7-2 to TRBJ2-7; TRBD2 matches 9 bases. Germline V lookup: CDR1 SGHTA, CDR2 FQGNSA. The V and J ends lost 5 bases and 4 bases, in that order; junction bases with no gene match: 9. The CDR3 has 15 residues.

This clonotype came up many times. This rearrangement joins TRBV28 to TRBJ1-6, with D possibly TRBD1 on 6 matching bases. This CDR3 region has 14 residues. V was trimmed by 8 bases and J by 7 bases, leaving 15 bases between them. Looked up from germline, CDR1 is MDHEN and CDR2 is SYDVKM. The CDR3 is CASAGAGINSPLHF. CDR3 DNA: TGTGCCAGCGCGGGGGCAGGGATCAATTCACCCCTCCACTTT.

In its sample, this clonotype was seen many times. The rearrangement uses TRBV12-3 or TRBV12-4 and TRBJ1-2; D uncertain. The CDR3 contains 14 residues. The V end was cut by 6 bases, the J end by 0 bases, with 11 bases between. The CDR3 DNA reads TGTGCCAGCAGCCAGGACGGTGCTAACTATGGCTACACCTTC. Translation gives CASSQDGANYGYTF.

This clonotype was seen more than once but under ten times. The CDR3 loop is CASSGENRSGANVLTF. The CDR3 nucleotides read TGTGCCAGTAGTGGAGAAAATCGTTCTGGGGCCAACGTCCTGACTTTC. The chain uses TRBV19 and TRBJ2-6; D call uncertain. The CDR3 has 16 residues. The ends were cut back, 5 bases at V and 1 base at J, with 12 bases in the middle. CDR1 and CDR2 from the germline V gene are LNHDA and SQIVND (reference sequence). Together with reference TRBV19 and TRBJ2-6, the CDR3 gives the full variable domain: DGGITQSPKYLFRKEGQNVTLSCEQNLNHDAMYWYRQDPGQGLRLIYYSQIVNDFQKGDIAEGYSVSREKKESFPLTVTSAQKNPTAFYLCASSGENRSGANVLTFGAGSRLTVL.

This clonotype has ten or more counts. This sequence joins TRBV5-5 and TRBJ1-6, with no clear D. The germline V and J ends were trimmed by 2 bases and 7 bases, with 10 bases remaining between them. CDR3 length equals 14 residues. The germline CDR1 and CDR2 sequences are SGHKS and YYEKEE (reference sequence). This CDR3 reads CASSFWQLNSPLHF. Written as DNA, the CDR3 is TGTGCCAGCAGCTTTTGGCAGCTGAATTCACCCCTCCACTTT.

Ten or more counts support this clonotype. The rearrangement uses TRBV6-1 and TRBJ2-7; no firm D call. This CDR3 region has 15 residues. Germline V CDR1 and CDR2: MNHNS, SASEGT. V lost 7 bases, J lost 2 bases, and 18 bases lay in between. CDR3 DNA sequence: TGTGCCAGCAAATACAGTAACGTGCCAACCTACGAGCAGTACTTC. Translated: CASKYSNVPTYEQYF.

At least ten counts were recorded for this clonotype. The chain combines TRBV29-1 with TRBJ2-7; TRBD1 matches at 7 bases. From germline, CDR1 is SQVTM and CDR2 ANQGSEA. V lost 6 bases, J lost 2 bases, and 10 bases stayed unmatched. The CDR3 is 14 residues long. CDR3 loop: CSVATGVGAYEQYV. For the CDR3, the DNA is TGCAGCGTCGCAACAGGGGTTGGGGCCTACGAGCAGTACGTC.

This clonotype was detected ten times or more. The chain couples TRBV29-1 to TRBJ2-3; D gene unclear. Germline CDR1 reads SQVTM; CDR2 reads ANQGSEA. This CDR3 has 11 amino acids. Trimming removed 6 bases from V and 4 bases from J, with 8 bases in between. The CDR3 DNA follows: TGCAGCGTCTCCCGTGCAGATACGCAGTATTTT. It translates to CSVSRADTQYF.

The chain combines TRBV5-1 with TRBJ2-5; 15 bases are a match to TRBD2. Germline assignment: CDR1 SGHRS and CDR2 YFSETQ. V trimming: 4 bases; J trimming: 5 bases; junction bases outside the gene matches: 12. The CDR3 has 18 amino acids. The CDR3 protein is CASSRGTSGGPRWETQYF. The DNA of the CDR3 is TGCGCCAGCAGCCGTGGGACTAGCGGGGGGCCCCGCTGGGAGACCCAGTACTTC.

This clonotype was seen many times. The CDR3 DNA is TGTGCCAGCACCCCGGCGGGAGGCACAGATACGCAGTATTTT. Amino acids: CASTPAGGTDTQYF. The chain couples TRBV4-2 to TRBJ2-3; 7 positions match TRBD2. CDR1 is LGHNA and CDR2 is YNFKEQ in the germline V gene. The CDR3 has 14 residues. Germline trimming cut 7 bases from V and 1 base from J; bases unmatched to any gene: 5.

This clonotype was seen at least ten times. J is TRBJ2-7 and V is TRBV20-1; 8 bases map to TRBD1. The CDR3 is made up of 15 amino acids. Germline V gives CDR1 DFQATT, CDR2 SNEGSKA (reference sequence). With 6 bases clipped from V and 6 bases from J, the junction kept 16 bases outside the gene matches. The CDR3 nucleotides are TGCAGTGCAACCAAAGGGACAGGCGGTTTACGCGAGCAGTACGTC. Amino acids: CSATKGTGGLREQYV.

This clonotype was detected a few times. The chain recombines TRBV2 with TRBJ2-7; D is undetermined. Looked up from germline, CDR1 is SNHLY and CDR2 is FYNNEI. This CDR3 has 13 residues. The V and J ends lost 4 bases and 2 bases respectively, with 9 bases between them. Here the CDR3 reads CASSVRAAYEQYV. CDR3 sequence (DNA): TGTGCCAGCAGTGTCCGGGCCGCCTACGAGCAGTACGTC.

In this sample, this clonotype turned up a few times. The chain employs TRBV4-2 and TRBJ2-1; 8 bases align to TRBD2. This CDR3 contains 15 residues. V dropped 0 bases and J dropped 9; count of bases not matched to a gene: 7. The germline gives CDR1 LGHNA, CDR2 YNFKEQ. CDR3 residues: CASSQDIAGKAEQFF. The CDR3 DNA reads TGTGCCAGCAGCCAAGATATAGCGGGAAAGGCTGAGCAGTTCTTC.

This clonotype was recorded at least ten times. The chain recombines TRBV7-6 with TRBJ2-2; D gene uncertain. V lost 6 bases and J lost 3, with 8 bases in between. CDR3 length: 13 amino acids. CDR1 SGHVS and CDR2 FNYEAQ come from the germline V gene. CDR3 in DNA: TGTGCCAGCAGTCCTGGTCACACCGGGGAGCTGTTTTTT. Protein product: CASSPGHTGELFF.

This clonotype was detected ten times or more. The chain employs TRBV5-1 and TRBJ2-7; the D gene is possibly TRBD1 (6 bases). This CDR3 is 14 amino acids long. Trimming shortened V by 0 bases and J by 2 bases, and 9 bases separated the two germline ends. Germline values: CDR1 SGHRS, CDR2 YFSETQ. In DNA form, the CDR3 reads TGCGCCAGCAGCTTGGGGACAGCCCCCTACGAGCAGTACGTC. Translated, it gives CASSLGTAPYEQYV.